The rows below give T cell receptor beta chains drawn from one sample of a study of blood T cell repertoires in COVID-19. The method was immunoSEQ multiplex PCR; TCRdb's version includes in-frame clones alone and lacks a portion of them. The sample gives approximately 40,000 clones, approximately 85% of which show up once; approximately 45% is in the top ten. What was sequenced was peripheral blood. The source of these receptors is a man aged 60-69 years with active or convalescent COVID-19. The CDR3 runs from the conserved cysteine through the conserved F or W. D genes are given only for firm matches. The size field is filled for only some rows; it gives once, few, many or a size class.

J,size,D,V,CDR3,DNA
TRBJ2-3,-,-,TRBV5-4,CASSLGGNAGDTQYF,TGTGCCAGCAGCTTAGGTGGGAATGCGGGGGATACGCAGTATTTT
TRBJ2-3,once,TRBD1,TRBV28,CASSLLKTGGPDTQYF,TGTGCCAGCAGTTTGTTGAAGACAGGGGGCCCAGATACGCAGTATTTT
TRBJ1-1,-,TRBD1,TRBV5-6,CASSLEGTGNGEDLEAFF,TGTGCCAGCAGCTTGGAGGGGACAGGCAACGGTGAAGACCTAGAAGCTTTCTTT
TRBJ2-3,-,-,TRBV19,CASRIRDSGTDTQYF,TGTGCCAGTAGAATTCGGGATTCTGGCACAGATACGCAGTATTTT
TRBJ2-3,-,TRBD2,TRBV12-5,CASGLDGGTPGGQYF,TGTGCTAGTGGTTTGGACGGGGGGACCCCCGGGGGGCAGTATTTT
TRBJ2-2,-,TRBD1,TRBV6-5,CASSSWTGRKSGELFF,TGTGCCAGCAGTTCGTGGACAGGGAGGAAGTCCGGGGAGCTGTTTTTT
TRBJ1-4,once,-,TRBV28,CASRTTGSGEKLFF,TGTGCCAGCAGAACAACAGGGTCAGGTGAAAAACTGTTTTTT
TRBJ2-5,-,-,TRBV5-4,CASSLQTGGETQYF,TGTGCCAGCAGCCTCCAGACCGGAGGGGAGACCCAGTACTTC
TRBJ2-1,-,-,TRBV19,CASSMQWAVYNEQFF,TGTGCCAGTAGTATGCAGTGGGCAGTCTACAATGAGCAGTTCTTC
TRBJ1-6,-,-,TRBV6-5,CASTRVADSPLHF,TGTGCCAGCACCAGGGTGGCGGATTCACCCCTCCACTTT
TRBJ1-2,-,TRBD1,TRBV19,CASSRGQGAYGYTF,TGTGCCAGTAGTAGGGGACAGGGGGCCTATGGCTACACCTTC
TRBJ2-2,few,TRBD1,TRBV4-2,CASSQGDRDVGELFF,TGTGCCAGCAGCCAAGGGGACAGGGACGTCGGGGAGCTGTTTTTT
TRBJ1-1,few,-,TRBV5-6,CASHRVYGTEAFF,TGTGCCAGCCACAGGGTTTATGGCACTGAAGCTTTCTTT
TRBJ1-1,-,-,TRBV7-9,CASSRKRGIMNTEAFF,TGTGCCAGCAGCAGAAAGAGGGGGATTATGAACACTGAAGCTTTCTTT
TRBJ2-2,once,TRBD1,TRBV4-1,CASSQDWRGTGKIGELFF,TGCGCCAGCAGCCAAGATTGGAGGGGGACAGGGAAAATCGGGGAGCTGTTTTTT
TRBJ2-1,-,TRBD2,TRBV19,CASRIRGLDIQGEQFF,TGTGCCAGTAGGATCCGGGGACTAGACATACAAGGTGAGCAGTTCTTC
TRBJ2-1,-,-,TRBV2,CASTRGWAYNEQFF,TGTGCCAGCACGCGGGGATGGGCCTACAATGAGCAGTTCTTC
TRBJ2-1,-,TRBD2,TRBV6-2/TRBV6-3,CASSYLTSGGARNEQFF,TGTGCCAGCAGTTACTTGACTAGCGGGGGGGCCAGGAATGAGCAGTTCTTC
TRBJ1-5,-,-,TRBV6-5,CASSYRGNSNQPQHF,TGTGCCAGCAGTTACCGGGGGAATAGCAATCAGCCCCAGCATTTT
TRBJ2-3,-,-,TRBV18,CASSPNPADTQYF,TGTGCCAGCTCACCAAACCCGGCAGATACGCAGTATTTT
TRBJ2-4,once,-,TRBV15,CATSGHQGLAKNIQYF,TGTGCCACCAGCGGACACCAGGGTCTAGCCAAAAACATTCAGTACTTC
TRBJ2-2,once,-,TRBV27,CASAQLATGELFF,TGTGCCAGCGCTCAGTTGGCCACCGGGGAGCTGTTTTTT
TRBJ1-4,few,-,TRBV11-3,CASSPGSVNEKLFF,TGTGCCAGCAGCCCCGGGTCGGTTAATGAAAAACTGTTTTTT
TRBJ1-4,-,TRBD1,TRBV28,CASRKGQGKANEKLFF,TGTGCCAGCAGAAAAGGACAGGGGAAGGCTAATGAAAAACTGTTTTTT
TRBJ2-4,-,-,TRBV11-2,CASRRWEDGNIQYF,TGTGCCAGCAGGCGTTGGGAGGACGGAAACATTCAGTACTTC
TRBJ2-1,-,TRBD2,TRBV19,CASSTLGLAGYNEQFF,TGTGCCAGTAGTACTCTTGGACTAGCGGGATACAATGAGCAGTTCTTC
TRBJ1-5,-,TRBD1,TRBV19,CASSQGARQPQHF,TGTGCCAGTAGTCAGGGGGCTCGTCAGCCCCAGCATTTT
TRBJ1-4,-,-,TRBV10-3,CAISDDATRLFF,TGTGCCATCAGTGATGATGCAACTCGACTGTTTTTT
TRBJ2-3,-,TRBD2,TRBV5-4,CASSHGRTRGTDTQYF,TGTGCCAGCAGCCACGGTCGGACTAGAGGAACAGATACGCAGTATTTT
TRBJ1-2,-,TRBD1,TRBV7-2,CASSLSGTGVVKYGYTF,TGTGCCAGCAGCTTATCCGGGACAGGAGTTGTCAAATATGGCTACACCTTC
TRBJ2-1,-,-,TRBV11-2,CASSSEPFGGVEQFF,TGTGCCAGCAGCTCCGAACCCTTCGGGGGAGTTGAGCAGTTCTTC
TRBJ1-2,-,-,TRBV12-3/TRBV12-4,CASSLGSYGYTF,TGTGCCAGCAGTTTAGGGAGCTATGGCTACACCTTC
TRBJ1-2,-,-,TRBV28,CASRQDSVSFAYGYTF,TGTGCCAGCCGGCAGGACAGCGTGAGCTTTGCCTATGGCTACACCTTC
TRBJ1-2,-,TRBD1,TRBV28,CASSRDRNYGYTF,TGTGCCAGCAGTCGGGACAGGAACTATGGCTACACCTTC
TRBJ2-1,-,-,TRBV5-1,CASSSYNEQFF,TGCGCCAGCAGCTCATACAATGAGCAGTTCTTC
TRBJ2-1,-,TRBD2,TRBV5-1,CASSLNSWGGYNEQFF,TGCGCCAGCAGCCTGAACTCATGGGGGGGTTACAATGAGCAGTTCTTC
TRBJ1-1,-,TRBD1,TRBV2,CASSSQGANAFF,TGTGCCAGCAGTAGCCAGGGGGCAAATGCTTTCTTT
TRBJ2-4,-,TRBD2,TRBV11-3,CASSFSLAGGPGQKNIQYF,TGTGCCAGCAGCTTTTCACTAGCGGGAGGGCCGGGTCAAAAAAACATTCAGTACTTC
TRBJ1-2,-,TRBD1,TRBV2,CASSGQGSFDYGYTF,TGTGCCAGCAGTGGACAGGGTTCCTTCGACTATGGCTACACCTTC
TRBJ1-2,-,-,TRBV6-5,CASRPDRNYGYTF,TGTGCCAGCAGGCCAGACAGGAACTATGGCTACACCTTC
TRBJ2-3,-,-,TRBV5-1,CASSLAGTDTQYF,TGCGCCAGCAGCTTGGCAGGCACAGATACGCAGTATTTT
TRBJ1-2,-,-,TRBV2,CASSEVRGYTF,TGTGCCAGCAGTGAGGTGAGGGGCTACACCTTC
TRBJ2-5,-,TRBD2,TRBV4-1,CASSQVGLAEQETQYF,TGCGCCAGCAGCCAAGTCGGACTAGCGGAGCAAGAGACCCAGTACTTC
TRBJ1-1,-,-,TRBV9,CASSPWASETEAFF,TGTGCCAGCAGCCCTTGGGCCTCAGAGACTGAAGCTTTCTTT
TRBJ1-5,-,TRBD1,TRBV15,CATSRGGRGLGSNQPQHF,TGTGCCACCAGCAGGGGCGGCAGGGGGCTCGGTAGCAATCAGCCCCAGCATTTT
TRBJ1-2,-,-,TRBV7-8,CASSLSRVQGRGYTF,TGTGCCAGCAGCTTGTCCCGGGTACAGGGCCGTGGCTACACCTTC